The 22 T cell receptor beta chains given below trace back to one sample, sequenced in a study of shared clonotypes between healthy human individuals. Libraries were prepared by immunoSEQ multiplex PCR; TCRdb keeps only in-frame clonotypes and omits some of them. The sample lists 85,000 to 100,000 clones, approximately 63% occurring once. Specimen: memory CD8+ T cells sorted from blood. Described subset: CD45RO+ cells pooled with CCR7-negative TemRA cells. The receptors come from a man between 25 and 39 years old in good health.

The J gene is TRBJ2-7, the V gene TRBV7-6, with D perhaps assigned TRBD1 or TRBD2 (6 bases each). There are 15 residues in the CDR3. CDR1 SGHVS and CDR2 FNYEAQ come from the germline V gene. Between the trimmed V and J ends, which lost 5 bases and 5 bases, there was a span of 19 bases. DNA of the CDR3: TGTGCCAGCAGCCCGAGGGGGGCGGGTTTCAACGAGCAGTACTTC. This sequence encodes CASSPRGAGFNEQYF.

In this sample, this clone turned up a few times. V and J are TRBV6-4 and TRBJ2-7, with 13 bases matching TRBD2. Germline CDR1 and CDR2: MRHNA and SNTAGT. V dropped 3 bases and J dropped 5; count of bases not matched to a gene: 1. This CDR3 is built from 14 residues. In DNA form, the CDR3 reads TGTGCCAGCAGTGAACTAGCGGGAGGGCACGAGCAGTACTTC. Amino acid sequence: CASSELAGGHEQYF.

In its sample, this clone was seen a few times. The gene calls are TRBV7-9 and TRBJ1-4, with a weak D call TRBD1 (6 bases). This CDR3 region has 17 residues. V lost 4 bases to trimming and J lost 4 bases, with 19 bases between them. CDR1 and CDR2 (germline): SEHNR, FQNEAQ (reference sequence). CDR3 in DNA: TGTGCCAGCAGCTCCCTTTCCACGGGGGCAGGTAATGAAAAACTGTTTTTT. It specifies CASSSLSTGAGNEKLFF.

CDR3 protein: CASRLYRGPGTEAFF. In DNA, the CDR3 is TGCGCCAGCAGACTTTACAGGGGGCCGGGCACTGAAGCTTTCTTT. The V gene is TRBV10-2, the J gene TRBJ1-1, with TRBD1 identical over 9 bases. CDR3 size: 15 residues. Germline CDR1 is WSHSY and CDR2 is SAAADI. Trimming removed 6 bases from V and 4 bases from J; junction bases left unmatched: 9.

Turning to this clone: This specimen includes other DNA sequences encoding the same CDR3. V gene TRBV27 combines with J gene TRBJ2-7, with D unresolved. The V and J ends lost 2 bases and 2 bases respectively, with 7 bases between them. This CDR3 has 13 residues. Germline V gene data show CDR1 as MNHEY and CDR2 as SMNVEV (reference sequence). Here the CDR3 DNA reads TGTGCCAGCAGTTTAGGACCAACCTACGAGCAGTACTTC. It translates to CASSLGPTYEQYF.

The V call is TRBV5-4, the J call TRBJ2-2; either TRBD1 or TRBD2 may fit D (5 bases each). The CDR3 totals 15 residues. V was clipped by 5 bases and J by 5 bases, with 16 bases between them. Germline-derived CDR1 and CDR2 are SGHNT and YYREEE (reference sequence). CDR3 loop: CASRGELGGTGELFF. CDR3 coding DNA: TGTGCCAGCAGGGGGGAGTTAGGCGGAACCGGGGAGCTGTTTTTT. The full variable domain, rest sourced from reference TRBV5-4 and TRBJ2-2, is ETGVTQSPTHLIKTRGQQVTLRCSSQSGHNTVSWYQQALGQGPQFIFQYYREEENGRGNFPPRFSGLQFPNYSSELNVNALELDDSALYLCASRGELGGTGELFFGEGSRLTVL.

The chain carries TRBV11-2 and TRBJ2-7; TRBD2 is a possible D gene (5 bases). Germline loops: CDR1 SGHAT, CDR2 FQNNGV. This CDR3 is 13 amino acids long. Trimming pared 1 base from V and 4 bases from J, leaving 8 bases between. The CDR3 is CASSLGPGYEQYF. CDR3 nucleotide sequence: TGTGCCAGCAGCTTAGGCCCGGGATACGAGCAGTACTTC.

Comments on this clone: Germline is not matched at one junction end, which may reflect a read error. This chain connects TRBV19 to TRBJ1-4, with D possibly being TRBD1 (6 bases). This CDR3 is 12 amino acids long. Germline V gene lookup returns CDR1 LNHDA and CDR2 SQIVND (reference sequence). The CDR3 nucleotides read TGTGCCAGTACCACGAATCGACAGGCGATCATTTTT. Translation gives CASTTNRQAIIF. Variable domain in full (rest from reference TRBV19 and TRBJ1-4): DGGITQSPKYLFRKEGQNVTLSCEQNLNHDAMYWYRQDPGQGLRLIYYSQIVNDFQKGDIAEGYSVSREKKESFPLTVTSAQKNPTAFYLCASTTNRQAIIFGSGTQLSVL.

The chain joins TRBV5-6 to TRBJ2-3; 11 bases are a match to TRBD2. J lost 5 bases, V lost 4 bases, and 15 bases had no gene match. CDR1 and CDR2 from the germline V gene are SGHDT and YYEEEE. The CDR3 length is 18 residues. As DNA, the CDR3 is TGTGCCAGCAGCACAAAGACGCCACTAGCGGGAGTTCAAGATACGCAGTATTTT. Translated, it gives CASSTKTPLAGVQDTQYF.

The V gene is TRBV6-6, the J gene TRBJ2-3; D may be TRBD2 (5 bases). The CDR3 consists of 13 residues. Germline V gene sequence: CDR1 MNHNY, CDR2 SVGAGI (reference sequence). V was cut by 4 bases and J by 3 bases, with 8 bases left in between. The CDR3 is CASSWVATDTQYF. The CDR3 DNA is TGTGCCAGCAGTTGGGTAGCGACAGATACGCAGTATTTT.

CDR3 bases: TGTGCCATCAGTGAGGCGCTAGCGGTACTCCCCCCCGAGCAGTACTTC. Its protein product is CAISEALAVLPPEQYF. The chain has TRBV10-3 and TRBJ2-7; 7 bases align to TRBD2. V shed 2 bases, J shed 6 bases, and the junction held 13 bases outside the gene matches. The CDR3 is 16 amino acids. Germline loops: CDR1 ENHRY, CDR2 SYGVKD.

The V call is TRBV5-1, the J call TRBJ1-2; the D gene is possibly TRBD1 (6 bases). This CDR3 has 14 amino acids. CDR1 is SGHRS and CDR2 is YFSETQ in the germline V gene. Trimming took 2 bases from V and 7 from J, leaving 15 bases between them. CDR3 amino acids: CASSLRGALGGYTF. The CDR3 region has the DNA TGCGCCAGCAGCTTACGGGGGGCGCTTGGTGGCTACACCTTC.

This chain links TRBV7-6 with TRBJ2-5, with 9 bases fitting TRBD2. The CDR3 runs 15 residues. Germline lookup yields CDR1 SGHVS and CDR2 FNYEAQ. V shed 6 bases, J shed 5 bases, and the junction held 10 bases outside the gene matches. In DNA, the CDR3 is TGTGCCAGCAGAGATAGCGGGAGAGCCGGGGAGACCCAGTACTTC. Its protein is CASRDSGRAGETQYF.

The V and J genes are TRBV18 and TRBJ2-2; 7 bases map to TRBD1. V gave up 3 bases and J gave up 4 bases; unmatched junction bases: 14. The CDR3 spans 18 residues. Germline V gene sequence: CDR1 KGHSH, CDR2 LQKENI. The CDR3 bases are TGTGCCAGCTCACCGATTAAGGGGGCCGGGACGACCACCGGGGAGCTGTTTTTT. Its translation is CASSPIKGAGTTTGELFF.

The chain carries TRBV5-1 and TRBJ2-1, with TRBD2 matching over 11 bases. This CDR3 spans 19 amino acids. Germline V gene sequence: CDR1 SGHRS, CDR2 YFSETQ. The V and J ends lost 0 bases and 0 bases, in that order; junction bases with no gene match: 8. CDR3 loop: CASSLGLAGTSRSYNEQFF. DNA of the CDR3: TGCGCCAGCAGCTTGGGACTAGCGGGGACCTCCCGCTCCTACAATGAGCAGTTCTTC. The variable domain in full, completed from reference TRBV5-1 and TRBJ2-1, reads KAGVTQTPRYLIKTRGQQVTLSCSPISGHRSVSWYQQTPGQGLQFLFEYFSETQRNKGNFPGRFSGRQFSNSRSEMNVSTLELGDSALYLCASSLGLAGTSRSYNEQFFGPGTRLTVL.

The chain joins TRBV5-1 to TRBJ2-3; 7 positions agree with TRBD2. Germline V CDR1 and CDR2: SGHRS, YFSETQ. V shed 4 bases, J shed 0 bases, and the junction held 8 bases outside the gene matches. This CDR3 has 16 residues. The CDR3 DNA sequence: TGCGCCAGCAGCCCCAAGACTAGCCCTAGCACAGATACGCAGTATTTT. Amino acid sequence: CASSPKTSPSTDTQYF.

The V gene is TRBV5-4, the J gene TRBJ1-2; 11 nucleotides match TRBD1. The CDR3 is made up of 13 amino acids. From germline, CDR1 is SGHNT and CDR2 YYREEE (reference sequence). Unmatched junction bases numbered 4, after V lost 4 bases and J lost 8 bases. In nucleotides, the CDR3 is TGTGCCAGCAGCCGGGACAGGGGGGACGGCTACACCTTC. This sequence encodes CASSRDRGDGYTF. Full variable domain (outside the CDR3, taken from reference TRBV5-4 and TRBJ1-2): ETGVTQSPTHLIKTRGQQVTLRCSSQSGHNTVSWYQQALGQGPQFIFQYYREEENGRGNFPPRFSGLQFPNYSSELNVNALELDDSALYLCASSRDRGDGYTFGSGTRLTVV.

The gene calls are TRBV2 and TRBJ1-5; the match to TRBD1 covers 10 bases. The CDR3 has 17 amino acids. Trimming cost V 1 base and J 3 bases; bases outside gene matches: 6. The V gene's germline CDR1 is SNHLY and CDR2 FYNNEI. CDR3 sequence: CASSEGQGAILNQPQHF. CDR3 DNA: TGTGCCAGCAGTGAAGGACAGGGGGCCATACTCAATCAGCCCCAGCATTTT.

The chain carries TRBV28 and TRBJ2-2; 9 bases are a match to TRBD2. The germline V gene has CDR1 MDHEN and CDR2 SYDVKM. This CDR3 contains 16 residues. J lost 3 bases, V lost 1 base, and 3 bases had no gene match. CDR3 sequence: CASSLLVAGDTGELFF. CDR3 nucleotides: TGTGCCAGCAGTTTATTAGTAGCGGGAGACACCGGGGAGCTGTTTTTT.

The rearrangement joins TRBV28 to TRBJ2-3; 13 bases agree with TRBD2. After removal of 5 bases from V and 5 bases from J, the junction contained 7 bases not matched to a gene. CDR3 length: 16 residues. Looked up from germline, CDR1 is MDHEN and CDR2 is SYDVKM. The CDR3 region has the DNA TGTGCCAGCAGTCTACTAGCGGGAGGGCTGGAAGATACGCAGTATTTT. Protein sequence: CASSLLAGGLEDTQYF.

This clone came up once. The chain links TRBV18 to TRBJ2-6, with a tentative D call TRBD1 (5 bases). CDR1 is KGHSH and CDR2 is LQKENI in the germline V gene. The CDR3 is 16 amino acids. Trimming removed 9 bases at V and 2 bases at J, with 17 bases between. CDR3 residues: CASHSGLATGANVLTF. The CDR3 DNA reads TGTGCCAGTCACTCAGGGTTAGCTACTGGGGCCAACGTCCTGACTTTC.

In this sample, this clone turned up once. The chain has TRBV4-2 and TRBJ2-7; TRBD2 matches at 10 bases. The V segment lost 0 bases and the J segment 5 bases; nucleotides outside the gene matches: 1. The germline V gene has CDR1 LGHNA and CDR2 YNFKEQ. The CDR3 totals 14 residues. The CDR3 DNA reads TGTGCCAGCAGCCAAGAGGGACTAGCGAACGAGCAGTACTTC. It yields the protein CASSQEGLANEQYF.